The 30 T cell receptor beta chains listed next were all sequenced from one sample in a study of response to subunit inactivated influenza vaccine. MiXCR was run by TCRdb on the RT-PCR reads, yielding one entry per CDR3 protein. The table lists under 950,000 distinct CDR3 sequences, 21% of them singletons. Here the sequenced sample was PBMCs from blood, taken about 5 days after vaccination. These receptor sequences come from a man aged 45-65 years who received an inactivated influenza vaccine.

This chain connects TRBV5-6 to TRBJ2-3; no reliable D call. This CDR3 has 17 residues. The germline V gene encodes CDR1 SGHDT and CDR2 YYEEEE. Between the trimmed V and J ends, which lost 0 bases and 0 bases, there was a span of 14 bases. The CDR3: CASSLGLRLGSTDTQYF. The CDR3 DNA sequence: TGTGCCAGCAGCTTGGGATTAAGGTTGGGCAGCACAGATACGCAGTATTTT.

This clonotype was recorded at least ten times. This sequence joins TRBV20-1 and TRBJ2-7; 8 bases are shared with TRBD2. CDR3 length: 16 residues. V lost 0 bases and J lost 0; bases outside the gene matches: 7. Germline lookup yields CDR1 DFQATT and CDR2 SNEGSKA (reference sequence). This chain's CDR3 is CSARDRLSGASYEQYF. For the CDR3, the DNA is TGCAGTGCTAGAGATCGGCTTAGCGGGGCCTCCTACGAGCAGTACTTC.

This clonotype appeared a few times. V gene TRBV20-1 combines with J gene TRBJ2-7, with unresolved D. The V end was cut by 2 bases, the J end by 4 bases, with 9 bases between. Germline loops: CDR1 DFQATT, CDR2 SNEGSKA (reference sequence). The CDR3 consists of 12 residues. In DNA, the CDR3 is TGCAGTGCTAGAATGAGAAGTTACGAGCAGTACTTC. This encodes CSARMRSYEQYF.

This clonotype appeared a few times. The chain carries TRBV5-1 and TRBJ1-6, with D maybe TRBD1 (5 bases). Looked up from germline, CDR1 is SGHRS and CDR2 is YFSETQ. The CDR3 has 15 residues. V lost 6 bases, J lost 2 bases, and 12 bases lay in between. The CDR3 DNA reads TGCGCCAGCACTTCCGGGGGACCCTATAATTCACCCCTCCACTTT. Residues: CASTSGGPYNSPLHF.

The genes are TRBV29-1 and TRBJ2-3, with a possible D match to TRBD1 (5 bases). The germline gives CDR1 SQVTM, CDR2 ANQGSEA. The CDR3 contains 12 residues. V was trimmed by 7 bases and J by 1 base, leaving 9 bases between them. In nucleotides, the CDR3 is TGCAGCGATACGACAGGCACAGATACGCAGTATTTT. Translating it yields CSDTTGTDTQYF.

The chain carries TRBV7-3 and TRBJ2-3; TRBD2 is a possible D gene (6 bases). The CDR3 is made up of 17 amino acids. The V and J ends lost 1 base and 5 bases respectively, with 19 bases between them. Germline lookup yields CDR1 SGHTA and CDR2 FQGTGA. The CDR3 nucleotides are TGTGCCAGCAGCTTAAGAGGACGGGAGTGGGGCAAAGATACGCAGTATTTT. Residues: CASSLRGREWGKDTQYF.

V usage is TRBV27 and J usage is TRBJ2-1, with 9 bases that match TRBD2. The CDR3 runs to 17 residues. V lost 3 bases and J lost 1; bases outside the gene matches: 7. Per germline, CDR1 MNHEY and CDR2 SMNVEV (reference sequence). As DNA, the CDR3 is TGTGCCAGCAGTTTCCTGGGAGCGGGGGGTTCCTACAATGAGCAGTTCTTC. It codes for CASSFLGAGGSYNEQFF.

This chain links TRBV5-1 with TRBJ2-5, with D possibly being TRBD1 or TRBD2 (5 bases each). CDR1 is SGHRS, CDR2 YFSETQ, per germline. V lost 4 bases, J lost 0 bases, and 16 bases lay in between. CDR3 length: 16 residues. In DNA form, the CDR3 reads TGCGCCAGCAGCCCCTCCCCCGGGGCCCACCAAGAGACCCAGTACTTC. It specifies CASSPSPGAHQETQYF.

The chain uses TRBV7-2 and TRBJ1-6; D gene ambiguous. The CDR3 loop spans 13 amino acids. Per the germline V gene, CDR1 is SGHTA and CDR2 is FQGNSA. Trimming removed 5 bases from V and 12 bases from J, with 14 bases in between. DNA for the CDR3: TGTGCCAGCAGCCCCTATTCCGATTTACCCCTCCACTTT. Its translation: CASSPYSDLPLHF.

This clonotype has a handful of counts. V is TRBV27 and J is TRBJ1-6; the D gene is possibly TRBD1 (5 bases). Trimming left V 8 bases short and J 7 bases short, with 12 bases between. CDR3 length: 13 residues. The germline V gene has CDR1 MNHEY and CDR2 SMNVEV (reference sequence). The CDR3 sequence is CASSHGGNSPLHF. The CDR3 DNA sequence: TGTGCCAGCTCCCACGGGGGAAATTCACCCCTCCACTTT.

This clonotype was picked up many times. As DNA, the CDR3 is TGCAGTGCTAGACAGGGTTCGGCTGAGCAGTACTTC. This translates into CSARQGSAEQYF. This chain joins TRBV20-1 and TRBJ2-7; D perhaps matches TRBD1 (5 bases). Trimming removed 2 bases from V and 7 bases from J, with 12 bases in between. CDR3 size: 12 residues. Per germline, CDR1 DFQATT and CDR2 SNEGSKA (reference sequence).

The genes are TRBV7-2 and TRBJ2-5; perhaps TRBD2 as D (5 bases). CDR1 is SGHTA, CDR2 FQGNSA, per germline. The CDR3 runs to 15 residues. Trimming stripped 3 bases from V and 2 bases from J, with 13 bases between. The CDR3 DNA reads TGTGCCAGCAGCTTCAACCCGGGATTTCAAGAGACCCAGTACTTC. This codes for CASSFNPGFQETQYF.

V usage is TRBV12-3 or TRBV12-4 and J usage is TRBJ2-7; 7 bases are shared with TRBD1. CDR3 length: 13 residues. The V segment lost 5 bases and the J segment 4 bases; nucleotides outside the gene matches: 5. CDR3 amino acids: CASSIQQGYEQYF. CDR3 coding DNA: TGTGCCAGCAGTATCCAACAGGGGTACGAGCAGTACTTC.

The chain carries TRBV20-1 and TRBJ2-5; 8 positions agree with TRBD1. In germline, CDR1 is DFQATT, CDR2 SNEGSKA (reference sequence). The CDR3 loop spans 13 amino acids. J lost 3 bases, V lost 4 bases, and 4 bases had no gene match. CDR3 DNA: TGCAGTGCTAAAGGACAGGGAAAAGAGACCCAGTACTTC. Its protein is CSAKGQGKETQYF.

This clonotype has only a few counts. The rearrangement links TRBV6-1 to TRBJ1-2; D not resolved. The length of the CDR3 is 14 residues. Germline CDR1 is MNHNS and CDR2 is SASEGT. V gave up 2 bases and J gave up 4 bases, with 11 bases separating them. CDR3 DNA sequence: TGTGCCAGCAGTGAAATGGGCTCCGCCTATGGCTACACCTTC. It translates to CASSEMGSAYGYTF.

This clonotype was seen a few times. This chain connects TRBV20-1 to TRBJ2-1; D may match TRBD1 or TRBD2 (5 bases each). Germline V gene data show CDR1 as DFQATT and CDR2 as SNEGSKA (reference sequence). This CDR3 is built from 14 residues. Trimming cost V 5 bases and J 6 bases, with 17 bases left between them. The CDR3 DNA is TGCAGTGCTGCCGGGACGCTATTTCGCAATGAGCAGTTCTTC. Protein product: CSAAGTLFRNEQFF.

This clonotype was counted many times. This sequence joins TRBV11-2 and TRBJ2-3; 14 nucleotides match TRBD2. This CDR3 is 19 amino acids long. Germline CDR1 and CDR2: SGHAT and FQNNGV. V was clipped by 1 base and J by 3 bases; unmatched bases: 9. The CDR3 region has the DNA TGTGCCAGCAGCTTAGTTCCGGGACTAGCGGGAGTACGGACAGATACGCAGTATTTT. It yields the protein CASSLVPGLAGVRTDTQYF.

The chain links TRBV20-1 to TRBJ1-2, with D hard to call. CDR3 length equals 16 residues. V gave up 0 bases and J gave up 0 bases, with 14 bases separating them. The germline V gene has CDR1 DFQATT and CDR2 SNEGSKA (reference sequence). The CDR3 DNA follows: TGCAGTGCTAGAGATCAAGGACGGTTAACTAACTATGGCTACACCTTC. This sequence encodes CSARDQGRLTNYGYTF.

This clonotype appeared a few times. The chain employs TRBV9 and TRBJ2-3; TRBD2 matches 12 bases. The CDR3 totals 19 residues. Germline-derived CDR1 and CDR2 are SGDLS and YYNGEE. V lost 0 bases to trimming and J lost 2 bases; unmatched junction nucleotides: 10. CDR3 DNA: TGTGCCAGCAGCGTAGATCCCGGACTAGCGGGACGCCTCACAGATACGCAGTATTTT. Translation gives CASSVDPGLAGRLTDTQYF. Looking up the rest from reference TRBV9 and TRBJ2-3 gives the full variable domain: DSGVTQTPKHLITATGQRVTLRCSPRSGDLSVYWYQQSLDQGLQFLIQYYNGEERAKGNILERFSAQQFPDLHSELNLSSLELGDSALYFCASSVDPGLAGRLTDTQYFGPGTRLTVL.

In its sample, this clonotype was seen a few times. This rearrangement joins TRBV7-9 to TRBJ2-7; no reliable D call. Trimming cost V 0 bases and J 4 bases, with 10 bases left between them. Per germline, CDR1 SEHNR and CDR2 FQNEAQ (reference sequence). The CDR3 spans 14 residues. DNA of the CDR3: TGTGCCAGCAGCTTAGCCAGTCCCCTTTACGAGCAGTACTTC. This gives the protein CASSLASPLYEQYF.

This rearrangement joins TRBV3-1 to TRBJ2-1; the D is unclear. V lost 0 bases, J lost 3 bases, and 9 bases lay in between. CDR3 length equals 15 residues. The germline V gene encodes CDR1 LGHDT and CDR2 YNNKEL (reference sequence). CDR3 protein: CASSQDRRHYNEQFF. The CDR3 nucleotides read TGTGCCAGCAGCCAAGATAGGCGGCACTACAATGAGCAGTTCTTC.

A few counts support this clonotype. The CDR3 region is CASSETSRGDEQYF. CDR3 nucleotide sequence: TGCGCCAGCAGTGAGACTAGCCGGGGGGACGAGCAGTACTTC. The chain is built from TRBV10-1 and TRBJ2-7, with 7 bases matching TRBD2. V was clipped by 2 bases and J by 5 bases; unmatched bases: 6. Germline CDR1 and CDR2: WNHNN and SYGVQD (reference sequence). This CDR3 has 14 residues.

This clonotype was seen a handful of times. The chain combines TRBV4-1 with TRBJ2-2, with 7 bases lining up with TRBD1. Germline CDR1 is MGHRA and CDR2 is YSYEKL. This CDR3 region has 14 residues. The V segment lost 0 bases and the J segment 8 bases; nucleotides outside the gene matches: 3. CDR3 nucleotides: TGCGCCAGCAGCCAAGAAGGGGGCGAAGGGGAGCTGTTTTTT. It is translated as CASSQEGGEGELFF.

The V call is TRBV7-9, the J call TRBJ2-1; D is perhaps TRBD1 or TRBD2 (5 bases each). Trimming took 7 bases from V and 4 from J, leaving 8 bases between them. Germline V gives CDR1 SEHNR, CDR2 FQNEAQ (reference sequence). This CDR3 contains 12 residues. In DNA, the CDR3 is TGTGCCAGCATGAGGGGTTACAATGAGCAGTTCTTC. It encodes CASMRGYNEQFF.

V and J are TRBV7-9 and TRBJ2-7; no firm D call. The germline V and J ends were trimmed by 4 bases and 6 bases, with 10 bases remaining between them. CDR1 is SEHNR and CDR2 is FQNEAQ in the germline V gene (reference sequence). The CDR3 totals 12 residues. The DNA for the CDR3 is TGTGCCAGCAGCTACCCCCTTACCGAGCAGTACTTC. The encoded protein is CASSYPLTEQYF.

The CDR3 region is CASSQGGTGIGGYTF. For the CDR3, the DNA is TGTGCCAGCAGTCAAGGGGGGACAGGCATTGGCGGCTACACCTTC. The V and J genes are TRBV6-1 and TRBJ1-2; 8 bases are a match to TRBD1. This CDR3 is 15 amino acids long. Germline loops: CDR1 MNHNS, CDR2 SASEGT. V lost 5 bases, J lost 8 bases, and 13 bases stayed unmatched.

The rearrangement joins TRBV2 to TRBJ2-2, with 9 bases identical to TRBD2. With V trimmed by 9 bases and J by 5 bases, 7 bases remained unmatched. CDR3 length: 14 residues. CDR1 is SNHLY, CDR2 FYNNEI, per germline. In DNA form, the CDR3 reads TGTGCCAGTGGCGGGACTAGCAATACCGGGGAGCTGTTTTTT. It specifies CASGGTSNTGELFF.

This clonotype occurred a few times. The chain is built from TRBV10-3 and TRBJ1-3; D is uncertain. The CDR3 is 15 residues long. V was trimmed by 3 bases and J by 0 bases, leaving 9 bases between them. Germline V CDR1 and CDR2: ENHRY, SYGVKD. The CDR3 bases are TGTGCCATCAGTGACAAGGGCGTCTCTGGAAACACCATATATTTT. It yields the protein CAISDKGVSGNTIYF.

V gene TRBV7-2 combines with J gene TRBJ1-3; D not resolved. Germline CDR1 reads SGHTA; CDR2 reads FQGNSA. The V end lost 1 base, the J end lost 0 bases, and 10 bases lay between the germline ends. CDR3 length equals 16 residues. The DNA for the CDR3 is TGTGCCAGCAGCTTAGTTCCGGCAGGCTCTGGAAACACCATATATTTT. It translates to CASSLVPAGSGNTIYF. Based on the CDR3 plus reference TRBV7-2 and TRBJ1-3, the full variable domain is GAGVSQSPSNKVTEKGKDVELRCDPISGHTALYWYRQSLGQGLEFLIYFQGNSAPDKSGLPSDRFSAERTGGSVSTLTIQRTQQEDSAVYLCASSLVPAGSGNTIYFGEGSWLTVV.

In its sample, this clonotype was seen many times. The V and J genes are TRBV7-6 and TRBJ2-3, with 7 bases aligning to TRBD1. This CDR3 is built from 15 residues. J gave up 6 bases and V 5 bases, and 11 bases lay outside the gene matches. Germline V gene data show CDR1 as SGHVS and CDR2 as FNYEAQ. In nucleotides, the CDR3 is TGTGCCAGCAGCAAACGGACAGGCTCAGAGGATACGCAGTATTTT. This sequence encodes CASSKRTGSEDTQYF.